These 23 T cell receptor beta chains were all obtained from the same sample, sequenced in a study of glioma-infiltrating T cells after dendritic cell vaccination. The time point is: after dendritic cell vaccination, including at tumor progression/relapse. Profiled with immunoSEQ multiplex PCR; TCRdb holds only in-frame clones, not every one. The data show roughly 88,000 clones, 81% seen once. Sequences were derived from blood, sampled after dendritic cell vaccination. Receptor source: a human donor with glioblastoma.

The CDR3 DNA reads as TGTGCCAGCAGAAAAACAGCGAACACTGAAGCTTTCTTT. Translating gives CASRKTANTEAFF. This rearrangement joins TRBV6-5 to TRBJ1-1; no firm D call. The ends were cut back, 6 bases at V and 1 base at J, with 9 bases in the middle. The CDR3 is 13 residues long. CDR1 and CDR2 (germline): MNHEY, SVGAGI.

The CDR3 reads CASTIGQGMRGYTF. As DNA, the CDR3 is TGTGCCAGTACCATCGGGCAGGGAATGCGCGGCTACACCTTC. This chain joins TRBV19 and TRBJ1-2; TRBD1 is a possible D gene (5 bases). Germline V gene sequence: CDR1 LNHDA, CDR2 SQIVND (reference sequence). V lost 7 bases and J lost 8, with 20 bases in between. This CDR3 contains 14 residues.

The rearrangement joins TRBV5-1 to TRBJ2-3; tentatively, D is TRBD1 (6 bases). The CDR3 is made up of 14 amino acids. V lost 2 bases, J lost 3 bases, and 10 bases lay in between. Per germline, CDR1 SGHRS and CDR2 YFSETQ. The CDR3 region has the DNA TGCGCCAGCAGCTTAAACAGGGAAACAGATACGCAGTATTTT. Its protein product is CASSLNRETDTQYF.

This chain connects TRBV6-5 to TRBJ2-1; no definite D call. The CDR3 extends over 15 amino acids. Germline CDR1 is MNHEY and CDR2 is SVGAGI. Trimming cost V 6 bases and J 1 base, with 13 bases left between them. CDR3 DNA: TGTGCCAGCAGCCCCCCCCTAAGTTCCTACAATGAGCAGTTCTTC. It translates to CASSPPLSSYNEQFF.

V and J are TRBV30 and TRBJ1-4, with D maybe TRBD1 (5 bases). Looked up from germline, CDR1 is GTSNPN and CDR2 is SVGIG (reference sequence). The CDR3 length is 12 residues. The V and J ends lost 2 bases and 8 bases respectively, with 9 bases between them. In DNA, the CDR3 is TGTGCCTGGAGTAGGTACAGGGAAAAACTGTTTTTT. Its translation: CAWSRYREKLFF.

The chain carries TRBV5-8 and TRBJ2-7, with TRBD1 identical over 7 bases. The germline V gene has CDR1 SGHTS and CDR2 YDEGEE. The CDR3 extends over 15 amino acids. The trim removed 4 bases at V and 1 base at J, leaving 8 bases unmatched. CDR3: CASSRRDSHSYEQYF. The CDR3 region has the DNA TGTGCCAGCAGCCGACGGGACAGTCATTCCTACGAGCAGTACTTC.

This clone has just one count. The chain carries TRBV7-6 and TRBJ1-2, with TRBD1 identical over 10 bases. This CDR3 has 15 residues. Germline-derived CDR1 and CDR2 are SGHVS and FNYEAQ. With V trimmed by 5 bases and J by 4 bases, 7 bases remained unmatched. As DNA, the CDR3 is TGTGCCAGCAGCGACGGACAGGGGGTTATCTATGGCTACACCTTC. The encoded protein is CASSDGQGVIYGYTF.

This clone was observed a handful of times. CDR3 sequence (DNA): TGTGCCAGCAGTTTATCGGGGGGGAGAGAGACCCAGTACTTC. It encodes CASSLSGGRETQYF. The chain combines TRBV27 with TRBJ2-5, with 7 bases matching TRBD2. The CDR3 loop spans 14 amino acids. The germline V gene has CDR1 MNHEY and CDR2 SMNVEV (reference sequence). The ends lost 0 bases at V and 4 bases at J; junction bases unmatched: 2.

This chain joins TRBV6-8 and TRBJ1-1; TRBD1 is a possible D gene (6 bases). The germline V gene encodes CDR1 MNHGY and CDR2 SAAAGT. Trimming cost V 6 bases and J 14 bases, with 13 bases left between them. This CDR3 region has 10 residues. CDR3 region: CASSEIQGFF. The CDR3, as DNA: TGTGCCAGCAGCGAAATACAGGGCTTCTTT.

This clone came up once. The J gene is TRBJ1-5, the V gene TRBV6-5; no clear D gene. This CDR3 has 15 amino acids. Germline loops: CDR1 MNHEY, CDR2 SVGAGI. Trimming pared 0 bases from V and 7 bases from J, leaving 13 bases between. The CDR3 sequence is CASSYSIGSRQPQHF. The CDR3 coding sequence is TGTGCCAGCAGTTACTCGATTGGTTCGAGGCAGCCCCAGCATTTT.

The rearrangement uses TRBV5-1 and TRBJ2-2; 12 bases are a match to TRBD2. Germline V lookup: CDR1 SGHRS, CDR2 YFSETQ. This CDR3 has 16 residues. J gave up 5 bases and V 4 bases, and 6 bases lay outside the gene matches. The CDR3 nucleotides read TGCGCCAGCAGCGCAGCGGGACTAGCGGGTACCGGGGAGCTGTTTTTT. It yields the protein CASSAAGLAGTGELFF.

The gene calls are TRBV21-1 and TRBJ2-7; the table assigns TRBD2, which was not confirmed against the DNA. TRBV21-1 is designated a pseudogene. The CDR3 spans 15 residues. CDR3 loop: CASSKMRGGSYEQYF. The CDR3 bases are TGTGCCAGCAGCAAAATGCGGGGGGGCTCCTACGAGCAGTACTTC.

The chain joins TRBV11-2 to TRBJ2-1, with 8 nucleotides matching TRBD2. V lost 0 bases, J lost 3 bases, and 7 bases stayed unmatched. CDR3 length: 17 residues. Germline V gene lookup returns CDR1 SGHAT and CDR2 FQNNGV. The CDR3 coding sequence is TGTGCCAGCAGCTTAGACGGGGGGGGCACAATCTACAATGAGCAGTTCTTC. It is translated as CASSLDGGGTIYNEQFF.

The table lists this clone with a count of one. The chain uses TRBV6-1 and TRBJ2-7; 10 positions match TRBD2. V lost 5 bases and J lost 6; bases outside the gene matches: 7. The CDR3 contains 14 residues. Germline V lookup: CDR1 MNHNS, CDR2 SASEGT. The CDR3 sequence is CASSSTLAGVEQYV. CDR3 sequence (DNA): TGTGCCAGCAGTTCAACCCTAGCGGGAGTCGAGCAGTACGTC.

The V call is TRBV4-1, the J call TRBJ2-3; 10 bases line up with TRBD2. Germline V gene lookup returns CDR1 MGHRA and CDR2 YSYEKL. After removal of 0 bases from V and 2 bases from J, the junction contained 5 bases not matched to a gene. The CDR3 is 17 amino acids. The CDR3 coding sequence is TGCGCCAGCAGCCAAGACTCTAGCGGGGGAGCCACAGATACGCAGTATTTT. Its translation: CASSQDSSGGATDTQYF.

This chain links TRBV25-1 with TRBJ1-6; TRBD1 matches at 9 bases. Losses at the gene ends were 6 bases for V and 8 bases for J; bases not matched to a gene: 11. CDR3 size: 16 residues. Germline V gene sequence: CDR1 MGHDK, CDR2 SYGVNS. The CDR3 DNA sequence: TGTGCCAGCAGGAGGATGGGGACAGGGCGGGATTCACCCCTCCACTTT. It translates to CASRRMGTGRDSPLHF.

The CDR3 nucleotides read TGTGCCAGCAGTTTTTCAGGGGAAGCTTTCTTT. It yields the protein CASSFSGEAFF. V usage is TRBV2 and J usage is TRBJ1-1, with D possibly being TRBD1 (5 bases). V was cut by 5 bases and J by 8 bases, with 9 bases left in between. CDR3 length: 11 amino acids. Germline V gene sequence: CDR1 SNHLY, CDR2 FYNNEI. The full variable domain, in which reference TRBV2 and TRBJ1-1 provide the parts outside the CDR3, is EPEVTQTPSHQVTQMGQEVILRCVPISNHLYFYWYRQILGQKVEFLVSFYNNEISEKSEIFDDQFSVERPDGSNFTLKIRSTKLEDSAMYFCASSFSGEAFFGQGTRLTVV.

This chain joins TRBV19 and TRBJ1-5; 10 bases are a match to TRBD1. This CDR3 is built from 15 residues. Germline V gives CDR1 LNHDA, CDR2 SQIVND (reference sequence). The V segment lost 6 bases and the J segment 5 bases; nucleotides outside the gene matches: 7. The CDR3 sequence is CASRPRDRGYQPQHF. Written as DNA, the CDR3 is TGTGCCAGTAGACCTAGGGACAGGGGATATCAGCCCCAGCATTTT.

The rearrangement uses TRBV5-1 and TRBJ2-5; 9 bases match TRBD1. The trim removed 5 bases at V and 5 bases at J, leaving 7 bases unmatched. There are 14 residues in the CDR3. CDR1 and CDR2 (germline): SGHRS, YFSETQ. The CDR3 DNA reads TGCGCCAGCAGTGATACCGGGACAGGGGAGACCCAGTACTTC. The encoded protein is CASSDTGTGETQYF.

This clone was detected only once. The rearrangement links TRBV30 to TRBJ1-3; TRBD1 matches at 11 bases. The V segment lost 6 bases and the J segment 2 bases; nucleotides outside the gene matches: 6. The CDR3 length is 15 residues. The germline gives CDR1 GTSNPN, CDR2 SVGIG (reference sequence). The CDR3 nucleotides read TGTGCCTGCCAGGGACAGGGGGTCGCTGGAAACACCATATATTTT. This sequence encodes CACQGQGVAGNTIYF. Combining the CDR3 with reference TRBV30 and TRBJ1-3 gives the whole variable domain SQTIHQWPATLVQPVGSPLSLECTVEGTSNPNLYWYRQAAGRGLQLLFYSVGIGQISSEVPQNLSASRPQDRQFILSSKKLLLSDSGFYLCACQGQGVAGNTIYFGEGSWLTVV.

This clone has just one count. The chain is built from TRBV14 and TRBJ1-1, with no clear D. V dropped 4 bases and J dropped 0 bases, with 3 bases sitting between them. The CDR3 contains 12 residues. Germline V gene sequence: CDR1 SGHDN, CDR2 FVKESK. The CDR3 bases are TGTGCCAGCAGCCCCGTGAACACTGAAGCTTTCTTT. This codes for CASSPVNTEAFF.

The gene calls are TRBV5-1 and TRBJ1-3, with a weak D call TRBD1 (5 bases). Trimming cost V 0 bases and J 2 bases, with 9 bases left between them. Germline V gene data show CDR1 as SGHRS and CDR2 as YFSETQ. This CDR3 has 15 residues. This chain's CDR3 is CASSLAGDPGNTIYF. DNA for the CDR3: TGCGCCAGCAGCTTGGCGGGGGACCCTGGAAACACCATATATTTT.

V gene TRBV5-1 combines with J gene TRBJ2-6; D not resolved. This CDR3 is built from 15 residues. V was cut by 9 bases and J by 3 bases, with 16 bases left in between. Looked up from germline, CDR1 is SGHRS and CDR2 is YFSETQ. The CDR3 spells CATAVEPVGANVLTF. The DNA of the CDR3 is TGCGCCACCGCGGTGGAGCCGGTTGGGGCCAACGTCCTGACTTTC.